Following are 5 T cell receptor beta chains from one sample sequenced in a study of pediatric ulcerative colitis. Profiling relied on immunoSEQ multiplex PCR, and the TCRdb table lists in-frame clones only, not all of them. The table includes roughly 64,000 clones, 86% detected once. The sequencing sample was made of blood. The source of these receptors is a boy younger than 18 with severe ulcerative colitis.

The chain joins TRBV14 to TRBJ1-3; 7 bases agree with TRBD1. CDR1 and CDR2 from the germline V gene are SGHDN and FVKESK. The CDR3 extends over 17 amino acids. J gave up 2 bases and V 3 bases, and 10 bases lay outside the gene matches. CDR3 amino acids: CASSHQTGPGAGNTIYF. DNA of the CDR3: TGTGCCAGCAGCCACCAGACAGGGCCTGGCGCTGGAAACACCATATATTTT.

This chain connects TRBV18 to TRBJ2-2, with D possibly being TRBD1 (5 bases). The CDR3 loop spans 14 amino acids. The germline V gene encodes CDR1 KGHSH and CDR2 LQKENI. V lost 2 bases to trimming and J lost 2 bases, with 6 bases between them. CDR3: CASSPRGNTGELFF. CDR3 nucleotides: TGTGCCAGCTCACCAAGGGGAAACACCGGGGAGCTGTTTTTT.

The CDR3 here is CASSLAERNYGYTF. The CDR3, as DNA: TGTGCCAGCAGCTTGGCCGAAAGGAACTATGGCTACACCTTC. The V and J genes are TRBV5-4 and TRBJ1-2, with D hard to call. This CDR3 spans 14 amino acids. Germline assignment: CDR1 SGHNT and CDR2 YYREEE (reference sequence). Deletions cut 0 bases from V and 2 bases from J, with 8 bases between.

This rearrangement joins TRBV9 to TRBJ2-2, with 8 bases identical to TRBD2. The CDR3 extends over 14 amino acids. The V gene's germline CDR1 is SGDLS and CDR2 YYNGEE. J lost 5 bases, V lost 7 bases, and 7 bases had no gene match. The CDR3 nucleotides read TGTGCCAGCGGAGCGGGAGTGGGAACCGGGGAGCTGTTTTTT. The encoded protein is CASGAGVGTGELFF.

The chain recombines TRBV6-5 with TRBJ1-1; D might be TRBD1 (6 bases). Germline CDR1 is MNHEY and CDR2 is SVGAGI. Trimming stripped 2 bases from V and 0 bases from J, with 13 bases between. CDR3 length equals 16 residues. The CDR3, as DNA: TGTGCCAGCAGTTACGGAGGGGGACTCATGAACACTGAAGCTTTCTTT. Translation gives CASSYGGGLMNTEAFF.